This passage covers 14 T cell receptor beta chains from one sample sequenced in a study of T cells after yellow fever vaccination. TCRdb reprocessed the 5' RACE reads with MiXCR, giving one entry per CDR3 protein. The repertoire has about 310,000 distinct CDR3 sequences, 3.6% of them found once; the top ten carry around 20%. Source: PBMCs, taken on the day of the yellow fever booster vaccination. The receptors derive from a man in his late teens or twenties who received the YFV17D yellow fever vaccine.

This clonotype came up a few times. The J gene is TRBJ2-3, the V gene TRBV4-1; 11 nucleotides align to TRBD2. The CDR3 length is 17 residues. CDR1 is MGHRA, CDR2 YSYEKL, per germline. V trimming: 4 bases; J trimming: 6 bases; junction bases outside the gene matches: 12. The CDR3 is CASSRAVLAGGKDTQYF. For the CDR3, the DNA is TGCGCCAGCAGCCGAGCGGTTCTAGCGGGGGGTAAGGATACGCAGTATTTT.

This clonotype has more than one count but fewer than ten. V is TRBV19 and J is TRBJ2-1; D is unresolved. Looked up from germline, CDR1 is LNHDA and CDR2 is SQIVND (reference sequence). The CDR3 has 12 residues. With 3 bases removed from V and 9 bases from J, the gap between germline ends came to 9 bases. The DNA for the CDR3 is TGTGCCAGTAGTATCCCCCACAGTGAGCAGTTCTTC. As protein: CASSIPHSEQFF.

This chain uses TRBV10-3 with TRBJ2-7; 12 bases map to TRBD1. Germline lookup yields CDR1 ENHRY and CDR2 SYGVKD. The J segment lost 5 bases and the V segment lost 10 bases, leaving 3 bases of the junction unmatched. This CDR3 region has 12 residues. CDR3 sequence: CATGQGADEQYV. The CDR3 DNA sequence: TGTGCCACGGGACAGGGGGCTGACGAGCAGTACGTC.

This clonotype was observed at least ten times. V is TRBV10-3 and J is TRBJ2-3, with D hard to call. CDR1 ENHRY and CDR2 SYGVKD come from the germline V gene. V lost 0 bases to trimming and J lost 3 bases, with 13 bases between them. The CDR3 contains 16 residues. The CDR3 here is CAISESQESVTDTQYF. The DNA for the CDR3 is TGTGCCATCAGTGAGTCGCAGGAGTCAGTGACAGATACGCAGTATTTT.

The rearrangement uses TRBV7-3 and TRBJ2-3; D is unresolved. CDR1 is SGHTA, CDR2 FQGTGA, per germline. Trimming took off 4 bases at V and 0 bases at J, with 14 bases between the two ends. The CDR3 spans 16 residues. The CDR3 region has the DNA TGTGCCAGCAGCTCCTCTCATTCGAGGAGCACAGATACGCAGTATTTT. Translated, it gives CASSSSHSRSTDTQYF. The full variable domain, in which reference TRBV7-3 and TRBJ2-3 provide the parts outside the CDR3, is GAGVSQTPSNKVTEKGKYVELRCDPISGHTALYWYRQSLGQGPEFLIYFQGTGAADDSGLPNDRFFAVRPEGSVSTLKIQRTERGDSAVYLCASSSSHSRSTDTQYFGPGTRLTVL.

This rearrangement joins TRBV5-1 to TRBJ2-7; possibly TRBD2 for D (5 bases). The germline CDR1 and CDR2 sequences are SGHRS and YFSETQ. The CDR3 extends over 15 amino acids. Between the trimmed V and J ends, which lost 2 bases and 4 bases, there was a span of 16 bases. The CDR3 protein is CASSLPSDGNYEQYF. In DNA form, the CDR3 reads TGCGCCAGCAGCTTACCCTCCGACGGGAATTACGAGCAGTACTTC.

This clonotype was seen a handful of times. V usage is TRBV4-1 and J usage is TRBJ2-2, with 9 bases lining up with TRBD2. The junction had 5 bases not matched to a gene; V was cut back by 0 bases and J by 6 bases. Per germline, CDR1 MGHRA and CDR2 YSYEKL. The CDR3 extends over 16 amino acids. The CDR3 loop is CASSQEGLALPGELFF. CDR3 DNA: TGCGCCAGCAGCCAAGAGGGACTAGCCCTCCCCGGGGAGCTGTTTTTT.

The gene calls are TRBV18 and TRBJ2-2; D assignment may be TRBD1 or TRBD2 (5 bases each). V was cut by 0 bases and J by 2 bases, with 13 bases left in between. Germline CDR1 reads KGHSH; CDR2 reads LQKENI. CDR3 size: 17 residues. This CDR3 reads CASSPPRGRENTGELFF. CDR3 bases: TGTGCCAGCTCACCACCGAGGGGCCGAGAAAACACCGGGGAGCTGTTTTTT.

This chain connects TRBV23-1 to TRBJ2-7; 7 nucleotides agree with TRBD1. TRBV23-1 is noted as an ORF with a role that remains uncertain. CDR3 length equals 10 residues. V was pared by 9 bases and J by 5 bases, with 1 base of the junction left unmatched. CDR3 nucleotide sequence: TGCGCCAGGGGGACAGACGAGCAGTACGTC. It specifies CARGTDEQYV.

This clonotype was counted many times. V gene TRBV12-3 or TRBV12-4 combines with J gene TRBJ2-2; no clear D gene. Deletions cut 3 bases from V and 0 bases from J, with 8 bases between. This CDR3 has 15 amino acids. This CDR3 is CASSFWAPNTGELFF. CDR3 DNA sequence: TGTGCCAGCAGTTTTTGGGCCCCGAACACCGGGGAGCTGTTTTTT.

The rearrangement joins TRBV29-1 to TRBJ2-7; 9 bases line up with TRBD1. J lost 5 bases, V lost 5 bases, and 4 bases had no gene match. Germline V gene lookup returns CDR1 SQVTM and CDR2 ANQGSEA. The CDR3 runs to 12 residues. CDR3 in DNA: TGCAGCGTTCAGTACAGGGGGCACGAGCAGTACGTC. Translation: CSVQYRGHEQYV.

This clonotype was found a few times. This chain links TRBV6-2 or TRBV6-3 with TRBJ1-2, with 7 bases identical to TRBD1. The CDR3 consists of 15 residues. Trimming cost V 8 bases and J 4 bases; bases outside gene matches: 13. CDR1 MNHEY and CDR2 SVGEGT come from the germline V gene. The chain's CDR3 is CASSTVTGTFYGYTF. The CDR3 DNA reads as TGTGCCAGCTCAACCGTGACAGGGACCTTCTATGGCTACACCTTC.

This clonotype was counted ten times or more. The J gene is TRBJ2-7, the V gene TRBV6-2 or TRBV6-3; D might be TRBD1 (5 bases). V lost 4 bases to trimming and J lost 3 bases, with 13 bases between them. Germline loops: CDR1 MNHEY, CDR2 SVGEGT. This CDR3 has 14 amino acids. The CDR3 nucleotides read TGTGCCAGCAGTTCCGCCAGGGCTATCTACGAGCAGTACTTC. Translated, it gives CASSSARAIYEQYF.

At least ten counts were recorded for this clonotype. This chain connects TRBV20-1 to TRBJ1-5; 7 bases align to TRBD1. After removal of 6 bases from V and 3 bases from J, the junction contained 11 bases not matched to a gene. The CDR3 sequence is 15 residues long. Germline CDR1 DFQATT, CDR2 SNEGSKA (reference sequence). CDR3 DNA sequence: TGCAGTGCCAGAAAAACCGGGACAGTCAATCAGCCCCAGCATTTT. It codes for CSARKTGTVNQPQHF.